Listed below are T cell receptor beta chains from one sample, sequenced in a study of cytomegalovirus exposure and HLA in healthy donors. Sequencing used immunoSEQ multiplex PCR; TCRdb keeps in-frame clones, though not all of them. This table has fewer than 200,000 clones, over 75% appearing once. The sequenced sample consisted of PBMCs. Receptors were obtained from a middle-aged man in good health and CMV-seropositive. Each CDR3 is given with its conserved first and last residue. D genes are given only for firm matches. Clone size is given for some rows only: seen once, a few or many times, or a class if the clone is expanded.

cdr3_nt	cdr3_aa	v_call	clone_size	d_call	j_call
TGTGCCAGCAGCGAGAGCTTGTGGGGGGCGAACACCGGGGAGCTGTTTTTT	CASSESLWGANTGELFF	TRBV11-2	.	.	TRBJ2-2
TGTGCCAGCAGCCCGGAGCGTCAGGGGGCGAACACCGGGGAGCTGTTTTTT	CASSPERQGANTGELFF	TRBV6-4	few	TRBD1	TRBJ2-2
TGTGCCTGGGAGGGCCCTCCGAAGACCCAGTACTTC	CAWEGPPKTQYF	TRBV30	.	.	TRBJ2-5
TGTGCCAGCGGTCGGGGTGAAAAACTGTTTTTT	CASGRGEKLFF	TRBV28	.	.	TRBJ1-4
TGTGCCAGCAGTTTATTAGCTAGCGGGAGGGGCACAGATACGCAGTATTTT	CASSLLASGRGTDTQYF	TRBV27	.	TRBD2	TRBJ2-3
TGCGCCAGCAGCCAAAGGACAGGGAAGGGGAACACCATATATTTT	CASSQRTGKGNTIYF	TRBV5-1	.	TRBD1	TRBJ1-3
TGCGCCAGCAGCCCCGGACTAGCGGGAGGAGAGACCCAGTACTTC	CASSPGLAGGETQYF	TRBV5-1	.	TRBD2	TRBJ2-5
TGTGCCAGCAGCCCCGGACTAGCGGGAACCGGGGAGCAGTTCTTC	CASSPGLAGTGEQFF	TRBV7-3	.	TRBD2	TRBJ2-1
TGTGCCAGTAGTATCGATAGCGGAGGATACAATGAGCAGTTCTTC	CASSIDSGGYNEQFF	TRBV19	.	.	TRBJ2-1
TGTGCCAGCAGCTTGGTCGGTAGCGGGACCTACAATGAGCAGTTCTTC	CASSLVGSGTYNEQFF	TRBV5-5	.	TRBD2	TRBJ2-1
TGTGCCAGCAGCTTAGATCCCGGGAAGGCGGCCCTCCACTTT	CASSLDPGKAALHF	TRBV11-2	.	.	TRBJ1-6
TGCGCCAGCAGCCCACAGGATACTGAAGCTTTCTTT	CASSPQDTEAFF	TRBV5-1	few	.	TRBJ1-1
TGCGCCAGCAGCCCCCTGGGGAAGGGCAGGGATGAGCAGTTCTTC	CASSPLGKGRDEQFF	TRBV5-1	.	.	TRBJ2-1
TGTGCCACAGCAATCAGGGGGAATGAGCAGTTCTTC	CATAIRGNEQFF	TRBV5-4	.	TRBD1	TRBJ2-1
TGTGCCAGCAGTGTCGGCCTAGCCGGGGGAGAGACCCAGTACTTC	CASSVGLAGGETQYF	TRBV6-6	.	.	TRBJ2-5
TGTGCCAGCAGCTTACAGCAGGATCAGCCCCAGCATTTT	CASSLQQDQPQHF	TRBV7-2	.	.	TRBJ1-5
TGCAGCGTTGAAGATCCGAGCGGGAGGTCGCATAGGTTCTTC	CSVEDPSGRSHRFF	TRBV29-1	few	TRBD2	TRBJ2-1
TGTGCCAGCAGCTTGACTAGGAGCTCCTACAATGAGCAGTTCTTC	CASSLTRSSYNEQFF	TRBV5-4	.	.	TRBJ2-1
TGTGCCAGTAGTTTCCTGACAGGGAACGACCACGAGCAGTACTTC	CASSFLTGNDHEQYF	TRBV19	once	TRBD1	TRBJ2-7
TGTGCCAGCAGCCGCGGGACAGGGGGCGGAGAGACCCAGTACTTC	CASSRGTGGGETQYF	TRBV7-6	.	TRBD1	TRBJ2-5
TGTGCCAGTAGGGGGGACAGATACACAGATACGCAGTATTTT	CASRGDRYTDTQYF	TRBV19	few	TRBD1	TRBJ2-3
TGCGCCAGCAGCTTACAGGGAGTGGGCTACACCTTC	CASSLQGVGYTF	TRBV5-1	.	.	TRBJ1-2
TGCGCCAGCAGCTCCGGACGGGGGACTATGAACACTGAAGCTTTCTTT	CASSSGRGTMNTEAFF	TRBV5-1	few	.	TRBJ1-1
TGTGCCAGCAGTTTATTGGGACAGCCTGCTAACTATGGCTACACCTTC	CASSLLGQPANYGYTF	TRBV27	.	TRBD1	TRBJ1-2
TGCAGTGCTAGTAACAGTGTGGAGCAGTACTTC	CSASNSVEQYF	TRBV20-1	.	.	TRBJ2-7
TGCGCCAGCAGGGGCCTCACGACGGTGCGTGGGTACGAGCAGTACTTC	CASRGLTTVRGYEQYF	TRBV5-1	.	.	TRBJ2-7
TGTGCCAGCAGCCCACTACGGGGAACCCTTCGGGACTGGGAGACCCAGTACTTC	CASSPLRGTLRDWETQYF	TRBV14	.	.	TRBJ2-5
TGCGCCAGCAGCTTGGGGCAGGGTATTTACTACGAGCAGTACTTC	CASSLGQGIYYEQYF	TRBV5-1	.	.	TRBJ2-7
TGTGCCAGCAGTTACTCCGACAGACTGAATTCACCCCTCCACTTT	CASSYSDRLNSPLHF	TRBV6-6	.	.	TRBJ1-6
TGTGCCAGCAGCTTTCGACGGGTGGCCTACGAGCAGTACTTC	CASSFRRVAYEQYF	TRBV5-5	.	.	TRBJ2-7
TGTTCCAGCAGCTACCAAGGGGAAAAGGGCTACACCTTC	CSSSYQGEKGYTF	TRBV7-9	.	.	TRBJ1-2
TGTGCCACCAGCAGAGATCTTTCAGGGGTGACCTTTTACTTC	CATSRDLSGVTFYF	TRBV15	.	.	TRBJ2-7
TGTGCTAGTGGTTCAATCAGACTAGCAGGTGAGCAGTTCTTC	CASGSIRLAGEQFF	TRBV12-5	.	TRBD2	TRBJ2-1
TGTGCCAAAAGACAGGTGGCCCTCTCCTCTGGGGCCAACGGCCTGACTTTC	CAKRQVALSSGANGLTF	TRBV2	once	.	TRBJ2-6
TGTGCCAGCATGGAAGGGGTTGGTTACAATGAGCAGTTCTTC	CASMEGVGYNEQFF	TRBV6-5	.	.	TRBJ2-1
TGTGCCAGCAGTGAAGGGAAGCTAGCGGGAGTTCGAGAGACCCAGTACTTC	CASSEGKLAGVRETQYF	TRBV6-1	.	TRBD2	TRBJ2-5
TGTGCCAGCTCACCAGGGCAGGGCTACTATGGCTACACCTTC	CASSPGQGYYGYTF	TRBV18	.	.	TRBJ1-2
TGCGCCAGCAACCGTCGGGGGGATGGCGACGAGCAGTACTTC	CASNRRGDGDEQYF	TRBV5-1	.	TRBD2	TRBJ2-7
TGTGCCAGCAGCAGCCGCAGGGGGGACTTT	CASSSRRGDF	TRBV21-1	.	.	TRBJ1-1
TGCGCCAGCAGCTCCAACGGACAGACCCTCTATGATACGCAGTATTTT	CASSSNGQTLYDTQYF	TRBV5-1	.	.	TRBJ2-3
TGTGCCAGCAGTTTTCAGGGTGGGAGCAATCAGCCCCAGCATTTT	CASSFQGGSNQPQHF	TRBV28	.	.	TRBJ1-5
TGTGCCAGCAGCCTGGAGGGGCTAGCGACAAAGTACAATGAGCAGTTCTTC	CASSLEGLATKYNEQFF	TRBV5-4	once	.	TRBJ2-1
TGCGCCAGCAGCTCGTTCATCAGGGGGAGCGGCCAAGAGACCCAGTACTTC	CASSSFIRGSGQETQYF	TRBV5-1	.	TRBD1	TRBJ2-5
TGTGCCAGCAGGCCAAACAGGGGGCAGGACGAGCAGTACTTC	CASRPNRGQDEQYF	TRBV6-5	.	TRBD1	TRBJ2-7
TGCGCCAGCAGCTTCGCCGGGGGCACTGAAGCTTTCTTT	CASSFAGGTEAFF	TRBV5-1	.	.	TRBJ1-1
TGTGCCAGCACCCCTCACGCGGGACAGGGGGCGGTTGGGAATCAGCCCCAGCATTTT	CASTPHAGQGAVGNQPQHF	TRBV28	.	TRBD1	TRBJ1-5
TGTGCCAGCAGCCCGAACGCGCTAGCGGGTGTCCAAGAGACCCAGTACTTC	CASSPNALAGVQETQYF	TRBV5-4	.	TRBD2	TRBJ2-5
TGTGCCATCGGGAAGGGACAGGGACAAGAGACCCAGTACTTC	CAIGKGQGQETQYF	TRBV10-3	few	TRBD1	TRBJ2-5
TGTGCCAGCAGTTTATCTTTCGGGACAGGATACGAGCAGTACTTC	CASSLSFGTGYEQYF	TRBV27	.	TRBD1	TRBJ2-7
TGTGCCAGCAGTTCTCACACAGAGACAGATACGCAGTATTTT	CASSSHTETDTQYF	TRBV6-5	.	.	TRBJ2-3
TGTGCCAGCAGTGTGATAGCGGGAGCTGGTCGGGGCACAGATACGCAGTATTTT	CASSVIAGAGRGTDTQYF	TRBV2	.	TRBD2	TRBJ2-3
TGCGCCAGCAGCCCCCAGATGAATACCGAGCAGTACTTC	CASSPQMNTEQYF	TRBV4-1	few	.	TRBJ2-7
TGTGCCAGCAGCTTGGTGGGACAGCGGAACACCGGGGAGCTGTTTTTT	CASSLVGQRNTGELFF	TRBV7-3	.	TRBD1	TRBJ2-2
TGTGCCAGCAGCTCCAGGACTAGCGGGAGTACTGTGTGGTCCAACGAGCAGTACTTC	CASSSRTSGSTVWSNEQYF	TRBV7-9	.	TRBD2	TRBJ2-7
TGTGCCAGCTCACCCCTATTACGACAGGGGTCCCACGAGCAGTACTTC	CASSPLLRQGSHEQYF	TRBV18	.	TRBD1	TRBJ2-7